This T cell receptor (beta chain) is from a study of blood T cells in healthy people across ages. Study-level results: Naive T cell percentage and TCR beta diversity correlated strongly.

Together with a sample-barcoded 5' primer, a J-beta primer mix was included in a second PCR lasting about 7 to 11 cycles. TCRdb re-derived calls from the 5' RACE reads in MiXCR, one entry per CDR3 protein. Seen here are about 1.5 million distinct CDR3 sequences, 40% to 45% observed once, and the top ten hold under 5%. About this clonotype: The antigen remains unidentified.

CDR3 length: 14 residues. The germline CDR1 and CDR2 sequences are MGHDK and SYGVNS. Trimming took 2 bases from V and 11 from J, leaving 13 bases between them. Donors were systemically healthy Caucasian individuals from Russia aged 6 to 90 years. Every donor provided 8.5 to 10 milliliters of peripheral blood. Input material: blood. V usage is TRBV25-1 and J usage is TRBJ1-6; the D gene is possibly TRBD1 (6 bases). This clonotype was sampled from a woman between 18 and 29 years old in good health. As DNA, the CDR3 is TGTGCCAGCAGTGAAGACAGGAACTCAGCACCCCTCCACTTT. This encodes CASSEDRNSAPLHF.